This T cell receptor (beta chain) came from a study of T cell responses to AZD1222 COVID-19 vaccine. V lost 3 bases and J 0 bases, leaving 14 bases between the germline ends. The CDR3 consists of 17 residues. Germline V gene sequence: CDR1 SGHTA, CDR2 FQGNSA. Repertoires were generated with immunoSEQ multiplex PCR, while TCRdb's copy carries only in-frame clones and drops some. This table holds 98,000 or so clones, roughly 90% found once. The TCR originated in an adult in good health. Material: peripheral blood, obtained on day 0 of MenACWY control vaccination. V is TRBV7-2 and J is TRBJ2-2; TRBD2 is a possible D gene (5 bases). The CDR3 spells CASSLAPRAPNTGELFF. As DNA, the CDR3 is TGTGCCAGCAGCTTGGCCCCGAGGGCCCCGAACACCGGGGAGCTGTTTTTT.